The 17 T cell receptor beta chains below were found in one sample sequenced in a study of T cell repertoires in cytomegalovirus infection. Antigens of these TCRs are unknown. TCRdb re-called the reads with MiXCR, one entry per CDR3 protein. The sample contains more than 110,000 distinct CDR3 sequences, roughly a third of which appear only once. The specimen comprised CD8+ T cells from cultured PBMCs, sampled from culture after CMV antigen stimulation. The receptor source for this set is a human donor in good health (CMV status not recorded). Some clones in this sample may be carry-over from other donors' samples.

This clonotype has a count of ten or more. The V and J genes are TRBV19 and TRBJ2-6, with D unresolved. This CDR3 region has 14 residues. The V end lost 1 base, the J end lost 2 bases, and 3 bases lay between the germline ends. The germline V gene has CDR1 LNHDA and CDR2 SQIVND (reference sequence). CDR3 region: CASSIGTGANVLTF. The CDR3 DNA follows: TGTGCCAGTAGTATAGGGACTGGGGCCAACGTCCTGACTTTC.

This clonotype was seen only a few times. This chain joins TRBV7-9 and TRBJ2-1, with 7 bases aligning to TRBD2. Germline V gene sequence: CDR1 SEHNR, CDR2 FQNEAQ (reference sequence). This CDR3 has 16 amino acids. The V segment lost 5 bases and the J segment 0 bases; nucleotides outside the gene matches: 7. CDR3 sequence (DNA): TGTGCCAGCAGCCCCCAAAGCGGGGACTCCTACAATGAGCAGTTCTTC. This encodes CASSPQSGDSYNEQFF. The full variable domain, in which reference TRBV7-9 and TRBJ2-1 provide the parts outside the CDR3, is DTGVSQNPRHKITKRGQNVTFRCDPISEHNRLYWYRQTLGQGPEFLTYFQNEAQLEKSRLLSDRFSAERPKGSFSTLEIQRTEQGDSAMYLCASSPQSGDSYNEQFFGPGTRLTVL.

The sample holds a few counts of this clonotype. This sequence joins TRBV6-6 and TRBJ2-3; 7 positions agree with TRBD1. Germline V lookup: CDR1 MNHNY, CDR2 SVGAGI (reference sequence). CDR3 length: 18 amino acids. V was pared by 0 bases and J by 0 bases, with 9 bases of the junction left unmatched. The CDR3 loop is CASSYSSMGQISTDTQYF. The CDR3 DNA follows: TGTGCCAGCAGTTACTCGAGTATGGGACAGATTAGCACAGATACGCAGTATTTT.

This clonotype was seen more than once but under ten times. The chain links TRBV7-6 to TRBJ2-4, with D uncertain. Germline V gives CDR1 SGHVS, CDR2 FNYEAQ. The CDR3 contains 14 residues. The ends were cut back, 9 bases at V and 5 bases at J, with 17 bases in the middle. DNA for the CDR3: TGTGCCAGTGCTCCGTCTGAGGATCAAAACATTCAGTACTTC. This encodes CASAPSEDQNIQYF.

This rearrangement joins TRBV12-3 or TRBV12-4 to TRBJ2-1; maybe TRBD1 (6 bases). Deletions cut 4 bases from V and 8 bases from J, with 12 bases between. CDR3 length equals 13 residues. The CDR3 coding sequence is TGTGCCAGCAGTTACACACAGGGCTATGAGCAGTTCTTC. Its translation is CASSYTQGYEQFF.

This clonotype was counted a few times. The gene calls are TRBV7-9 and TRBJ1-5, with 7 bases lining up with TRBD1. Germline lookup yields CDR1 SEHNR and CDR2 FQNEAQ (reference sequence). V lost 8 bases and J lost 4; bases outside the gene matches: 8. The CDR3 sequence is 14 residues long. CDR3 nucleotide sequence: TGTGCCAGCTTGGGGGACAGCGGGAATCAGCCCCAGCATTTT. Protein product: CASLGDSGNQPQHF.

This clonotype was seen repeatedly, ten times or more. Here the CDR3 DNA reads TGTGCCAGTAGTAGAGGACAGGGCGAGTATGGCTACACCTTC. Translating gives CASSRGQGEYGYTF. The V call is TRBV19, the J call TRBJ1-2; 8 nucleotides match TRBD1. Trimming removed 4 bases from V and 5 bases from J; junction bases left unmatched: 6. This CDR3 has 14 amino acids. In germline, CDR1 is LNHDA, CDR2 SQIVND (reference sequence).

This chain joins TRBV13 and TRBJ2-5; D is ambiguous. Trimming removed 3 bases at V and 1 base at J, with 15 bases between. Germline CDR1 and CDR2: PRHDT and FYEKMQ (reference sequence). CDR3 length: 16 residues. The CDR3 sequence is CASSFRSSSIQETQYF. In DNA, the CDR3 is TGTGCCAGCAGCTTTCGGAGCTCATCCATCCAAGAGACCCAGTACTTC.

The CDR3 bases are TGTGCCAGCAGCCCCTGGGAGGGCGATAACTATGGCTACACCTTC. It codes for CASSPWEGDNYGYTF. This sequence joins TRBV7-9 and TRBJ1-2, with D unresolved. Looked up from germline, CDR1 is SEHNR and CDR2 is FQNEAQ (reference sequence). The CDR3 is made up of 15 amino acids. The ends were cut back, 5 bases at V and 1 base at J, with 14 bases in the middle.

This clonotype was found a few times. The chain carries TRBV28 and TRBJ1-1; perhaps TRBD1 as D (5 bases). The CDR3 has 13 residues. V lost 6 bases, J lost 7 bases, and 15 bases lay in between. CDR1 is MDHEN, CDR2 SYDVKM, per germline. The CDR3 loop is CASSHRDGFEAFF. The CDR3 region has the DNA TGTGCCAGCAGCCACCGGGACGGATTTGAAGCTTTCTTT.

For this clonotype: Being one base from a much bigger clone, this may be a read error. The chain links TRBV7-2 to TRBJ2-5; D is tentatively TRBD1 or TRBD2 (5 bases each). In germline, CDR1 is SGHTA, CDR2 FQGNSA. CDR3 length: 15 amino acids. Trimming removed 1 base at V and 2 bases at J, with 11 bases between. CDR3 nucleotides: TGTGCCAGCAGCTTAGTGGTGGGGGTTCAAGAGACCCAGTACTTC. Its translation: CASSLVVGVQETQYF.

This clonotype was detected many times. J is TRBJ2-5 and V is TRBV7-9; TRBD1 might be the D (6 bases). This CDR3 spans 14 amino acids. Trimming shortened V by 8 bases and J by 2 bases, and 15 bases separated the two germline ends. Looked up from germline, CDR1 is SEHNR and CDR2 is FQNEAQ (reference sequence). Here the CDR3 reads CASGGRGGQETQYF. In nucleotides, the CDR3 is TGTGCCAGCGGAGGCAGGGGCGGTCAAGAGACCCAGTACTTC. The full variable domain, completed using reference TRBV7-9 and TRBJ2-5, is DTGVSQNPRHKITKRGQNVTFRCDPISEHNRLYWYRQTLGQGPEFLTYFQNEAQLEKSRLLSDRFSAERPKGSFSTLEIQRTEQGDSAMYLCASGGRGGQETQYFGPGTRLLVL.

This clonotype showed up just once. J is TRBJ2-3 and V is TRBV5-1, with no clear D. Germline V CDR1 and CDR2: SGHRS, YFSETQ. The CDR3 length is 12 residues. V lost 0 bases to trimming and J lost 10 bases, with 9 bases between them. CDR3 sequence reads: CASSLERHSQYF. CDR3 sequence (DNA): TGCGCCAGCAGCTTGGAAAGGCACTCGCAGTATTTT.

CDR3 region: CASSQDERMINTEAFF. CDR3 nucleotide sequence: TGCGCCAGCAGCCAAGATGAACGGATGATCAACACTGAAGCTTTCTTT. This chain uses TRBV4-1 with TRBJ1-1; no clear D. The ends were cut back, 0 bases at V and 2 bases at J, with 13 bases in the middle. The CDR3 loop spans 16 amino acids. Germline assignment: CDR1 MGHRA and CDR2 YSYEKL.

This clonotype was seen a handful of times. The V call is TRBV11-2, the J call TRBJ1-1; 7 positions agree with TRBD1. J gave up 1 base and V 4 bases, and 3 bases lay outside the gene matches. Germline loops: CDR1 SGHAT, CDR2 FQNNGV. This CDR3 region has 14 residues. The CDR3 here is CASSSGQQNTEAFF. For the CDR3, the DNA is TGTGCCAGCAGCTCGGGACAGCAGAACACTGAAGCTTTCTTT. Full variable domain (rest looked up from reference TRBV11-2 and TRBJ1-1): EAGVAQSPRYKIIEKRQSVAFWCNPISGHATLYWYQQILGQGPKLLIQFQNNGVVDDSQLPKDRFSAERLKGVDSTLKIQPAKLEDSAVYLCASSSGQQNTEAFFGQGTRLTVV.

The genes are TRBV4-1 and TRBJ2-6; perhaps TRBD1 as D (5 bases). The CDR3 is 16 amino acids. CDR1 is MGHRA and CDR2 is YSYEKL in the germline V gene. Trimming took 1 base from V and 5 from J, leaving 12 bases between them. In DNA form, the CDR3 reads TGCGCCAGCAGCCAAGGGGGCGAGCTCTGGGCCAACGTCCTGACTTTC. Its translation: CASSQGGELWANVLTF.

This clonotype appeared a few times. This sequence joins TRBV27 and TRBJ2-6; no clear D. CDR3 length: 14 residues. V lost 4 bases and J 4 bases, leaving 8 bases between the germline ends. Germline V gene sequence: CDR1 MNHEY, CDR2 SMNVEV (reference sequence). This CDR3 is CASSSLLGANVLTF. The CDR3 DNA sequence: TGTGCCAGCAGTTCCCTCCTCGGGGCCAACGTCCTGACTTTC. The full variable domain, with the rest looked up from reference TRBV27 and TRBJ2-6, is EAQVTQNPRYLITVTGKKLTVTCSQNMNHEYMSWYRQDPGLGLRQIYYSMNVEVTDKGDVPEGYKVSRKEKRNFPLILESPSPNQTSLYFCASSSLLGANVLTFGAGSRLTVL.